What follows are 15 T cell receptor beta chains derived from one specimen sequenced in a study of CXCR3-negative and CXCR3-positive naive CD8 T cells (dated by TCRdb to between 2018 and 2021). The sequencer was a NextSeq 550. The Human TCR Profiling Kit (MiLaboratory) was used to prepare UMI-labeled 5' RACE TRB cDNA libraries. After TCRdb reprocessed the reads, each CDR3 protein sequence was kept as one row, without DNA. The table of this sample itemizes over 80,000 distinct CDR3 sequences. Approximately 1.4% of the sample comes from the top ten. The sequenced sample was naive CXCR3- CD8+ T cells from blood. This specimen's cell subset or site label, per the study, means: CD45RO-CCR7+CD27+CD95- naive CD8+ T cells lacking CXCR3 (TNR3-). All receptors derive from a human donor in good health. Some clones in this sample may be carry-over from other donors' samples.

This chain's CDR3 is CASRDDYEQYF. This chain joins TRBV2 and TRBJ2-7. Looked up from germline, CDR1 is SNHLY and CDR2 is FYNNEI. The length of the CDR3 is 11 residues.

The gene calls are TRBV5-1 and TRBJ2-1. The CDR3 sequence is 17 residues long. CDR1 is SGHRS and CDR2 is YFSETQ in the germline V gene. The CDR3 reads CASSLGTVASSYNEQFF. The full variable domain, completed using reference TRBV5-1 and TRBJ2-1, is KAGVTQTPRYLIKTRGQQVTLSCSPISGHRSVSWYQQTPGQGLQFLFEYFSETQRNKGNFPGRFSGRQFSNSRSEMNVSTLELGDSALYLCASSLGTVASSYNEQFFGPGTRLTVL.

CDR3 region: CASSTPGQGIRAETGELFF. J is TRBJ2-2 and V is TRBV21-1; the TRBD1 assignment by TCRdb is unverifiable without DNA. TRBV21-1 is marked as a pseudogene. The CDR3 consists of 19 residues.

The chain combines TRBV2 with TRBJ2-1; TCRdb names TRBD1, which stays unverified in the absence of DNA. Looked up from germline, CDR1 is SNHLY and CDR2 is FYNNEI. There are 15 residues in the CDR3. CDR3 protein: CASSDGWTEKNEQFF.

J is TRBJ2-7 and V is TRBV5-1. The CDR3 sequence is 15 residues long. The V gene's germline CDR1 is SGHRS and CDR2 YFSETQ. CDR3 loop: CASSLVPEYSYEQYF.

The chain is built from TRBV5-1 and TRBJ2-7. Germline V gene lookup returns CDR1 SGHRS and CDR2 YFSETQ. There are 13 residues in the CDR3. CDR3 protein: CASSHITGYEQYF.

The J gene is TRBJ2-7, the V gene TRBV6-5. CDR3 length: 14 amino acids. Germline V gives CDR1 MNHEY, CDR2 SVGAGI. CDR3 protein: CASSYSSAPYEQYF.

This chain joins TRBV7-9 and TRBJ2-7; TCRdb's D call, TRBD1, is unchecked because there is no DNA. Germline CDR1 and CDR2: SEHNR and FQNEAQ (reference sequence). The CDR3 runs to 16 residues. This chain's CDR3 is CASSSISGQGHYEQYF.

The CDR3 reads CASSLTGPDSPLHF. The chain recombines TRBV7-6 with TRBJ1-6; TCRdb names TRBD1, which stays unverified in the absence of DNA. CDR1 and CDR2 (germline): SGHVS, FNYEAQ. CDR3 length: 14 residues.

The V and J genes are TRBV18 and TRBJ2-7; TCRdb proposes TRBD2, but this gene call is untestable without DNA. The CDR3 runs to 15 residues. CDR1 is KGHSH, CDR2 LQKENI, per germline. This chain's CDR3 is CASSSYRAPTDEQYF.

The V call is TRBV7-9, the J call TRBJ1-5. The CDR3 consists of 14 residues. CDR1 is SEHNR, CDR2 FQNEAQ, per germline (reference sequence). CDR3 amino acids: CASSFSTRNQPQHF. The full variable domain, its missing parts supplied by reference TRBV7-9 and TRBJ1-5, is DTGVSQNPRHKITKRGQNVTFRCDPISEHNRLYWYRQTLGQGPEFLTYFQNEAQLEKSRLLSDRFSAERPKGSFSTLEIQRTEQGDSAMYLCASSFSTRNQPQHFGDGTRLSIL.

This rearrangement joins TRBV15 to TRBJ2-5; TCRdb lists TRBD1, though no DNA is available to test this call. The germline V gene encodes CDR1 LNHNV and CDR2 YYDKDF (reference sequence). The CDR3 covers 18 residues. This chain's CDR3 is CATSTTLRDRGRGETQYF.

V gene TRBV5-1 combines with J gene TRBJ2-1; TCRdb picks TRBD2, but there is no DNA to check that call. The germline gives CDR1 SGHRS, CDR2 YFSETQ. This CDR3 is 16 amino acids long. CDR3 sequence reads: CASSQPPSGTYNEQFF.

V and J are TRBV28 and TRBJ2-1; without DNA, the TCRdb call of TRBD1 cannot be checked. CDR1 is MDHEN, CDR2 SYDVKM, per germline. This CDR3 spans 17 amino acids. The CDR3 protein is CASSLIVVGAGYNEQFF. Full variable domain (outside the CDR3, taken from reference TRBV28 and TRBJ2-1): DVKVTQSSRYLVKRTGEKVFLECVQDMDHENMFWYRQDPGLGLRLIYFSYDVKMKEKGDIPEGYSVSREKKERFSLILESASTNQTSMYLCASSLIVVGAGYNEQFFGPGTRLTVL.

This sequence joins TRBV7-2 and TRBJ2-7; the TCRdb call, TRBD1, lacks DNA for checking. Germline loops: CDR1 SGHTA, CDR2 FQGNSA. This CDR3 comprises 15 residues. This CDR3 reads CASSLWDRQYYEQYF.